This TCR beta chain was retrieved from a study of cytomegalovirus exposure and HLA in healthy donors. Findings and limits, study-wide: Rarity held for most TCR sequences, but there were some public TCRs that occurred in many donors. In a later analysis, a missense DCLRE1C variant was linked to TCR beta V- and J-gene trimming. In vitro testing confirmed a few CMV-associated chains as specific for CMV antigens. Analyzed later, association rates of TCRs varied across HLA loci, with DRB1 most and HLA-C fewest.

Both 60 Vbeta primers and 13 Jbeta primers went into the PCR. Profiled with immunoSEQ multiplex PCR; TCRdb holds only in-frame clones, not every one. The data show some 110,000 clones, with just over 75% seen just once and roughly 8% held by the top ten. V was clipped by 0 bases and J by 4 bases; unmatched bases: 4. Germline-derived CDR1 and CDR2 are LGHNA and YSLEER. The CDR3 runs to 16 residues. This clone has a handful of counts. Antigen: not known. This TCR was sampled from a man between 40 and 49 years old in good health and CMV-seropositive. The chain employs TRBV4-3 and TRBJ2-1; TRBD2 matches 9 bases. Sample: PBMCs. The CDR3 coding sequence is TGCGCCAGCAGCCAAGAAGGTAGCGGGAGTTACAATGAGCAGTTCTTC. This codes for CASSQEGSGSYNEQFF.